The 3 T cell receptor beta chains below all came from one sample that was sequenced in a study of metastatic and nonmetastatic thyroid tumors. Each patient came to thyroid surgery without any prior treatment (of any kind). MiXCR reprocessed the PCR reads for TCRdb. The table includes about 30,000 clones, 4% to 5% detected once. Material: blood. The receptors come from a female donor with papillary thyroid cancer or a benign thyroid nodule (not recorded which). Some clones in this sample may be carry-over from other donors' samples.

This clone showed up many times. CDR3 amino acids: CASSATTGGVEQYF. CDR3 nucleotides: TGTGCCAGCAGCGCTACGACAGGGGGGGTCGAGCAGTACTTC. The chain joins TRBV9 to TRBJ2-7; 9 bases match TRBD1. Germline-derived CDR1 and CDR2 are SGDLS and YYNGEE. The CDR3 runs to 14 residues. After removal of 3 bases from V and 6 bases from J, the junction contained 7 bases not matched to a gene. Looking up the rest from reference TRBV9 and TRBJ2-7 gives the full variable domain: DSGVTQTPKHLITATGQRVTLRCSPRSGDLSVYWYQQSLDQGLQFLIQYYNGEERAKGNILERFSAQQFPDLHSELNLSSLELGDSALYFCASSATTGGVEQYFGPGTRLTVT.

This clone occurred many times. The chain links TRBV6-1 to TRBJ1-1, with 7 bases aligning to TRBD1. V shed 7 bases, J shed 5 bases, and the junction held 7 bases outside the gene matches. The CDR3 is 13 amino acids. The germline gives CDR1 MNHNS, CDR2 SASEGT. This CDR3 is CASTARQGTEAFF. The CDR3 region has the DNA TGTGCCAGCACTGCGAGACAGGGAACTGAAGCTTTCTTT.

This clone was detected only a few times. No conserved phenylalanine or tryptophan is present at the end of the CDR3, so a read error is the likely explanation. The gene calls are TRBV20-1 and TRBJ2-5; TRBD2 agrees at 10 bases. V shed 0 bases and J 3 bases; nucleotides not matched to a gene: 10. Per germline, CDR1 DFQATT and CDR2 SNEGSKA (reference sequence). This CDR3 has 17 amino acids. The CDR3 reads CSARDLSGRSYKETQYL. CDR3 DNA: TGCAGTGCTAGAGATCTTAGCGGGAGGTCGTACAAAGAGACCCAGTACTTA.